The T cell receptor beta chain under discussion was sequenced for a study of CD8 T cells in Susac syndrome. CD8+ and CD4+ T cells from blood underwent TCR beta sequencing. The multiple sclerosis controls, all treatment-naive patients, had relapsing-remitting disease that was stable or active. This clonotype turned up a few times. Its matching antigen is unknown. Random hexamers were used to reverse transcribe about 0.45 to 1 ug of RNA. Across 54 Vbeta and 13 Jbeta, immunoSEQ multiplex PCR amplified TCR beta CDR3. MiXCR, applied by TCRdb to the immunoSEQ multiplex PCR reads, yields one record per CDR3 protein. There are around 220,000 distinct CDR3 sequences in the sample; about 93% occur only once, and around 0.13% lies in the top ten. General study findings and limits: By the study's own acknowledgment, its TCR sequencing and HLA analysis included relatively few individuals.

The origin of this receptor is a human donor with multiple sclerosis. The specimen sequenced was CD8+ T cells from PBMCs.

CDR3 sequence reads: CAWSRASGGASGELFF. In DNA form, the CDR3 reads TGTGCCTGGAGCCGTGCTAGCGGGGGGGCCTCCGGGGAGCTGTTTTTT. This sequence joins TRBV30 and TRBJ2-2, with 12 bases matching TRBD2. The length of the CDR3 is 16 residues. The V gene's germline CDR1 is GTSNPN and CDR2 SVGIG (reference sequence). V lost 3 bases, J lost 6 bases, and 8 bases stayed unmatched.